Listed here are 26 T cell receptor beta chains from one sample, sequenced in a study of lymphopenia after photon versus proton radiotherapy. Profiling relied on immunoSEQ multiplex PCR, and the TCRdb table lists in-frame clones only, not all of them. The sample contains 25,000 to 30,000 clones, 90% of which appear only once. The sequenced sample was peripheral blood, obtained from a patient treated with photon-based radiotherapy. These TCRs come from a woman between 50 and 59 years old with cholangiocarcinoma.

This chain connects TRBV7-6 to TRBJ1-3; maybe TRBD1 (5 bases). This CDR3 is 15 amino acids long. Trimming removed 5 bases at V and 5 bases at J, with 16 bases between. Germline-derived CDR1 and CDR2 are SGHVS and FNYEAQ. CDR3 in amino acids: CASSPRRGPRNTIYF. CDR3 DNA: TGTGCCAGCAGCCCCCGACGGGGCCCCAGAAACACCATATATTTT. The full variable domain, its missing parts supplied by reference TRBV7-6 and TRBJ1-3, is GAGVSQSPRYKVTKRGQDVALRCDPISGHVSLYWYRQALGQGPEFLTYFNYEAQQDKSGLPNDRFSAERPEGSISTLTIQRTEQRDSAMYRCASSPRRGPRNTIYFGEGSWLTVV.

The rearrangement uses TRBV6-1 and TRBJ2-3, with D perhaps TRBD1 or TRBD2 (5 bases each). V lost 3 bases to trimming and J lost 2 bases, with 15 bases between them. Germline V gives CDR1 MNHNS, CDR2 SASEGT. This CDR3 is built from 16 residues. CDR3 DNA: TGTGCCAGCAGTGAGATAGCCGGGACCTTCACAGATACGCAGTATTTT. Translating gives CASSEIAGTFTDTQYF.

The chain combines TRBV7-8 with TRBJ2-1, with 7 bases identical to TRBD1. Germline assignment: CDR1 SGHVS and CDR2 FQNEAQ. The CDR3 totals 17 residues. The V and J ends lost 5 bases and 6 bases, in that order; junction bases with no gene match: 16. The CDR3 protein is CASSLDRTTTFGNEQFF. The CDR3 coding sequence is TGTGCCAGCAGCCTGGACAGGACCACCACCTTTGGCAATGAGCAGTTCTTC.

The V and J genes are TRBV19 and TRBJ1-5; the match to TRBD1 covers 7 bases. The CDR3 spans 16 residues. J gave up 0 bases and V 7 bases, and 9 bases lay outside the gene matches. Germline lookup yields CDR1 LNHDA and CDR2 SQIVND (reference sequence). Here the CDR3 reads CASMTSGDSSNQPQHF. In nucleotides, the CDR3 is TGTGCCAGTATGACCTCAGGGGACAGTAGCAATCAGCCCCAGCATTTT.

The chain joins TRBV7-2 to TRBJ1-2; TRBD1 matches 9 bases. Trimming took 8 bases from V and 4 from J; bases not matched to a gene: 11. CDR1 is SGHTA, CDR2 FQGNSA, per germline. The CDR3 has 15 amino acids. CDR3 nucleotide sequence: TGTGCCAGCCGGGTGGGGGGACAGGGCCTCTATGGCTACACCTTC. Translation: CASRVGGQGLYGYTF.

CDR3 loop: CASSYRDTDTQYF. In DNA, the CDR3 is TGTGCCAGCAGTTACCGGGATACAGATACGCAGTATTTT. The chain links TRBV6-5 to TRBJ2-3; a weak D match, TRBD2 (5 bases). The CDR3 totals 13 residues. V was shortened by 2 bases and J by 3 bases, with 6 bases between the two germline ends. Germline CDR1 and CDR2: MNHEY and SVGAGI.

V gene TRBV6-1 combines with J gene TRBJ1-1; D not resolved. V was pared by 6 bases and J by 5 bases, with 16 bases between. Germline values: CDR1 MNHNS, CDR2 SASEGT. This CDR3 is 14 amino acids long. The CDR3 bases are TGTGCCAGCAGGGGTAGGGTTTTGGAAACTGAAGCTTTCTTT. Its protein product is CASRGRVLETEAFF.

This sequence joins TRBV4-1 and TRBJ2-7; 7 bases fit TRBD1. Germline CDR1 MGHRA, CDR2 YSYEKL. This CDR3 spans 12 amino acids. V dropped 3 bases and J dropped 4; count of bases not matched to a gene: 0. The CDR3 reads CASSQGQYEQYF. In DNA form, the CDR3 reads TGCGCCAGCAGCCAGGGACAGTACGAGCAGTACTTC.

V gene TRBV6-1 combines with J gene TRBJ1-1; 7 nucleotides align to TRBD1. This CDR3 has 14 residues. V gave up 2 bases and J gave up 4 bases; unmatched junction bases: 4. Germline CDR1 and CDR2: MNHNS and SASEGT. CDR3 residues: CASSEPRGVTEAFF. Here the CDR3 DNA reads TGTGCCAGCAGTGAACCCAGGGGGGTCACTGAAGCTTTCTTT.

This rearrangement joins TRBV7-9 to TRBJ2-1; D unclear. Trimming cost V 11 bases and J 8 bases, with 16 bases left between them. The CDR3 extends over 12 amino acids. Germline values: CDR1 SEHNR, CDR2 FQNEAQ (reference sequence). The DNA for the CDR3 is TGTGCCGTTGATAGGGTGGGCGATGAGCAGTTCTTC. Protein product: CAVDRVGDEQFF.

The chain joins TRBV10-3 to TRBJ2-1, with TRBD2 matching 7 bases. The CDR3 loop spans 14 amino acids. V was pared by 4 bases and J by 7 bases, with 7 bases of the junction left unmatched. From germline, CDR1 is ENHRY and CDR2 SYGVKD. DNA of the CDR3: TGTGCCATCAGTGGAAAGCGGGGCGTAAATGAGCAGTTCTTC. It is translated as CAISGKRGVNEQFF.

The V gene is TRBV15, the J gene TRBJ2-7; possible D gene TRBD2, 6 bases. The CDR3 loop spans 16 amino acids. Germline V gene data show CDR1 as LNHNV and CDR2 as YYDKDF (reference sequence). V lost 5 bases and J 0 bases, leaving 17 bases between the germline ends. CDR3 protein: CATSPPRGGSSYEQYF. DNA for the CDR3: TGTGCCACCAGCCCCCCCCGTGGGGGGAGCTCCTACGAGCAGTACTTC.

The rearrangement uses TRBV7-8 and TRBJ2-7; D is tentatively TRBD1 or TRBD2 (5 bases each). V was trimmed by 4 bases and J by 5 bases, leaving 21 bases between them. CDR1 and CDR2 (germline): SGHVS, FQNEAQ. The CDR3 contains 16 residues. The CDR3 region has the DNA TGTGCCAGCAGCTACTCACCCCTCCGGGACCACCACGAGCAGTACTTC. It encodes CASSYSPLRDHHEQYF.

The rearrangement uses TRBV19 and TRBJ2-5; 10 nucleotides agree with TRBD1. In germline, CDR1 is LNHDA, CDR2 SQIVND (reference sequence). V shed 6 bases and J 4 bases; nucleotides not matched to a gene: 11. The CDR3 is 16 amino acids. In DNA, the CDR3 is TGTGCCAGTAGGGGGACAGGGGCCCGGAACCGAGAGACCCAGTACTTC. Translation: CASRGTGARNRETQYF. The complete variable domain, with remaining parts taken from reference TRBV19 and TRBJ2-5, reads DGGITQSPKYLFRKEGQNVTLSCEQNLNHDAMYWYRQDPGQGLRLIYYSQIVNDFQKGDIAEGYSVSREKKESFPLTVTSAQKNPTAFYLCASRGTGARNRETQYFGPGTRLLVL.

The gene calls are TRBV19 and TRBJ2-6, with a tentative D call TRBD1 (6 bases). This CDR3 comprises 15 residues. V was cut by 3 bases and J by 1 base, with 7 bases left in between. The germline gives CDR1 LNHDA, CDR2 SQIVND (reference sequence). CDR3 protein: CASSMGASGANVLTF. The DNA of the CDR3 is TGTGCCAGTAGTATGGGGGCGTCTGGGGCCAACGTCCTGACTTTC.

The V call is TRBV7-2, the J call TRBJ2-1; D is uncertain. Per germline, CDR1 SGHTA and CDR2 FQGNSA. The CDR3 extends over 14 amino acids. Deletions cut 1 base from V and 5 bases from J, with 9 bases between. In DNA form, the CDR3 reads TGTGCCAGCAGCTTAGGCAGGTTAGACAATGAGCAGTTCTTC. Amino acids: CASSLGRLDNEQFF.

This clone appeared a few times. The chain combines TRBV7-9 with TRBJ1-5, with D possibly being TRBD1 (6 bases). The CDR3 length is 12 residues. Trimming left V 1 base short and J 8 bases short, with 6 bases between. The germline V gene has CDR1 SEHNR and CDR2 FQNEAQ (reference sequence). CDR3 loop: CASSLEGEPQHF. DNA for the CDR3: TGTGCCAGCAGCTTAGAGGGGGAGCCCCAGCATTTT.

The V gene is TRBV30, the J gene TRBJ1-6, with TRBD1 identical over 9 bases. CDR1 GTSNPN and CDR2 SVGIG come from the germline V gene (reference sequence). The V segment lost 3 bases and the J segment 10 bases; nucleotides outside the gene matches: 4. This CDR3 spans 13 amino acids. CDR3 bases: TGTGCCTGGAGGGGGACAGGGAACTCACCCCTCCACTTT. It specifies CAWRGTGNSPLHF.

The count of this clone is one. The chain has TRBV19 and TRBJ1-5, with D perhaps matching TRBD1 (6 bases). The CDR3 sequence is 16 residues long. Per germline, CDR1 LNHDA and CDR2 SQIVND (reference sequence). V lost 5 bases to trimming and J lost 7 bases, with 21 bases between them. CDR3 DNA: TGTGCCAGTAGTCCTACAGGGAATCCTTTCACACAGCCCCAGCATTTT. It yields the protein CASSPTGNPFTQPQHF.

The chain has TRBV6-6 and TRBJ2-5; 14 bases line up with TRBD2. The germline gives CDR1 MNHNY, CDR2 SVGAGI (reference sequence). The CDR3 is 15 amino acids. V shed 5 bases, J shed 7 bases, and the junction held 6 bases outside the gene matches. Here the CDR3 DNA reads TGTGCCAGCAGTGCTCAGACTAGCGGGGGGGCGACCCAGTACTTC. It translates to CASSAQTSGGATQYF.

This clone was recorded a few times. The CDR3 region is CASSARQIQDNSPLHF. The CDR3, as DNA: TGTGCCAGCAGCGCCCGGCAGATTCAGGACAATTCACCCCTCCACTTT. The V and J genes are TRBV9 and TRBJ1-6; D unclear. This CDR3 comprises 16 residues. Germline V gene sequence: CDR1 SGDLS, CDR2 YYNGEE. Trimming pared 3 bases from V and 7 bases from J, leaving 17 bases between.

This chain joins TRBV4-3 and TRBJ1-2; D perhaps matches TRBD1 (6 bases). V was shortened by 2 bases and J by 4 bases, with 17 bases between the two germline ends. The CDR3 loop spans 16 amino acids. Germline values: CDR1 LGHNA, CDR2 YSLEER. CDR3 sequence reads: CASSQTPGAFGYGYTF. In DNA, the CDR3 is TGCGCCAGCAGCCAAACCCCGGGGGCGTTCGGCTATGGCTACACCTTC.

This chain uses TRBV6-5 with TRBJ1-1, with TRBD1 as a possible D gene (6 bases). V was shortened by 5 bases and J by 1 base, with 11 bases between the two germline ends. This CDR3 is built from 14 residues. CDR1 and CDR2 from the germline V gene are MNHEY and SVGAGI. In DNA form, the CDR3 reads TGTGCCAGCAGTCGACCGGGACAGAACACTGAAGCTTTCTTT. The encoded protein is CASSRPGQNTEAFF.

The rearrangement joins TRBV27 to TRBJ2-2; no firm D call. This CDR3 is 14 amino acids long. Germline V lookup: CDR1 MNHEY, CDR2 SMNVEV (reference sequence). Between the trimmed V and J ends, which lost 2 bases and 4 bases, there was a span of 8 bases. CDR3 loop: CASSLQRITGELFF. The CDR3 DNA is TGTGCCAGCAGTTTACAACGGATCACCGGGGAGCTGTTTTTT.

As regards this clone: A read error may account for a junction end that differs from germline. This sequence joins TRBV10-3 and TRBJ2-3; no definite D call. Germline lookup yields CDR1 ENHRY and CDR2 SYGVKD. The CDR3 has 13 amino acids. The DNA for the CDR3 is TGTGCCATGAGAACCCCGGGCACTGATACGCAGTATTTT. The encoded protein is CAMRTPGTDTQYF.

The chain combines TRBV7-9 with TRBJ2-1; D unclear. There are 11 residues in the CDR3. V gave up 5 bases and J gave up 8 bases, with 7 bases separating them. Germline V gene data show CDR1 as SEHNR and CDR2 as FQNEAQ (reference sequence). CDR3 amino acids: CASSVLDEQFF. The CDR3 DNA reads as TGTGCCAGCAGCGTCCTCGATGAGCAGTTCTTC.